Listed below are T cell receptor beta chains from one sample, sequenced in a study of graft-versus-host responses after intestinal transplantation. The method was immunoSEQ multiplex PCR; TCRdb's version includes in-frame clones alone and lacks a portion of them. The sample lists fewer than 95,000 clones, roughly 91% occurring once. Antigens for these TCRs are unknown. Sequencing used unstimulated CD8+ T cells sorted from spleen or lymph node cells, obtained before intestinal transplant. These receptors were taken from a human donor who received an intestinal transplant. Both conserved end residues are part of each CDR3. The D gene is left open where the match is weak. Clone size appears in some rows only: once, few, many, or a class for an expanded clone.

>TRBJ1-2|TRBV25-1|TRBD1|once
TGTGCCAGCAGGGGACAGGGTCTTTGGTCCCCAGACCACTTC
CASRGQGLWSPDHF
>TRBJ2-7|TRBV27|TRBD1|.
TGTGCCAGCAGTTTAACAGGGGTTGGATACGAGCAGTACTTC
CASSLTGVGYEQYF
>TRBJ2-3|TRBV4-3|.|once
TGCGCCAGCAGCCAGGAGGACGCGAGCACAGATACGCAGTATTTT
CASSQEDASTDTQYF
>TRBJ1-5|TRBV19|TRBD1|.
TGTGCCAGTCGGACAGGGGCGGGAGGTCAGCCCCAGCATTTT
CASRTGAGGQPQHF
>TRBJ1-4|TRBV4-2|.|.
TGTGCCAGCAGCCAAAGGGCACAGGGACCGGCAAATGAAAAACTGTTTTTT
CASSQRAQGPANEKLFF
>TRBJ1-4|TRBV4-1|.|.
TGCGCCAGCAGCCAAGGGTTGGGGGGAACTAATGAAAAACTGTTTTTT
CASSQGLGGTNEKLFF
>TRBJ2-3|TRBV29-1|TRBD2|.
TGCAGCGTGTCCGGGCGGAAGCGGGGGACCACAGATACGCAGTATTTT
CSVSGRKRGTTDTQYF
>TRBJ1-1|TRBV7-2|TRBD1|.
TGTGCCAGCAGTCGGTCGGGACAGACCCGTGAAGCTTTCTTT
CASSRSGQTREAFF
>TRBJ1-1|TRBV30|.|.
TGTGCCTGGAGTGTATCGAGGGACACTGAAGCTTTCTTT
CAWSVSRDTEAFF
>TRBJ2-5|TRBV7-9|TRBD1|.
TGTGCCAGCAGCCCCCCGACAGGGCTCCAAGAGACCCAGTACTTC
CASSPPTGLQETQYF
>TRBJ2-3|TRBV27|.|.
TGTGCCAGCAGTTTCTCCATAGCATATACGCAGTATTTT
CASSFSIAYTQYF
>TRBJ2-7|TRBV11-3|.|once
TGTGCCAGCAGCTTCCCCCGACACAAAGCCGCCTACGAGCAGTACTTC
CASSFPRHKAAYEQYF
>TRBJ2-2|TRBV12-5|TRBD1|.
TGTGCTAGTGGTTTTGGGACAGGGGAAAACACCGGGGAGCTGTTTTTT
CASGFGTGENTGELFF
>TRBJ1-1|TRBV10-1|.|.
TGCGCCAGCAGTGATCCAGGGGAAGGAGCTTTCTTT
CASSDPGEGAFF
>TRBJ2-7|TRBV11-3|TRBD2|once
TGTGCCAGCAGCTTAGGGGCGGGGGGCTACGAGCAGTACTTC
CASSLGAGGYEQYF
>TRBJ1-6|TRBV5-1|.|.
TGCGCCAGCAGCTTGGACGCGGGTTCACCCCTCCACTTT
CASSLDAGSPLHF
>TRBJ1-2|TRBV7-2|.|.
TGTGCCAGGGGGGGCTATGGCTACACCTTC
CARGGYGYTF
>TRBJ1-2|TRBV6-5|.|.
TGTGCCAGCAGTTTCACGGGGACTCCAAACTATGGCTACACCTTC
CASSFTGTPNYGYTF
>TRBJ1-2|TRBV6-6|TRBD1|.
TGTGCCAGCAGCCCCGACAGGGCCCATGGCTACACCTTC
CASSPDRAHGYTF
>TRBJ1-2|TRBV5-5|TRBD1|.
TGTGCCAGCAGCTTCGGGACAGGTGGGGGCTATGGCTACACCTTC
CASSFGTGGGYGYTF
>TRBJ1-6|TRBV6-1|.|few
TGTGCCAGCAGTGAAGTCGGAGGTATACGCTCACCCCTCCACTTT
CASSEVGGIRSPLHF
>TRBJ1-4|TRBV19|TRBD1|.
TGTGCCAGTAGTATAGTTTGGGACAGGGCGGAGTTTGAAAAACTGTTTTTT
CASSIVWDRAEFEKLFF
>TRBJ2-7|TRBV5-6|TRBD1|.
TGTGCCAGCAGCTTGGGGACAGGGGTTCTCGAGCAGTACTTC
CASSLGTGVLEQYF
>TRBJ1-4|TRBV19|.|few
TGTGCCAGTAGTCATCACCTTTGGGGAGCAACTAATGAAAAACTGTTTTTT
CASSHHLWGATNEKLFF
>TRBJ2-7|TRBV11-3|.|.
TGTGCCAGCAGTGACGCGCAGGGTAAGGGGTACGAGCAGTACTTC
CASSDAQGKGYEQYF
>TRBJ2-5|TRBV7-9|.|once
TGTGCCAGCAGCTTATTGACACCTCAAGAGACCCAGTACTTC
CASSLLTPQETQYF
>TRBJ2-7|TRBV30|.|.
TGTGCCTGGAGTGTGGAGGTCTCGGGAGAGCAGTACTTC
CAWSVEVSGEQYF
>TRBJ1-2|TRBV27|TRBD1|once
TGTGCCAGCAGTCTTAAGACAGGGTATGGCTACACCTTC
CASSLKTGYGYTF
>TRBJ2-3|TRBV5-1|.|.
TGCGCCAGCAGCTTGGAAACTAGCCGGGGCGCAGATACGCAGTATTTT
CASSLETSRGADTQYF
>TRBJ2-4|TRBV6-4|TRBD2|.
TGTGCCAGCAGTGATACTAGCGGGGGGGAAAACATTCAGTACTTC
CASSDTSGGENIQYF
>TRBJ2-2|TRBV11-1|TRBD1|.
TGTGCCAGCAGCTTAGCTCCTCCAGGGGGTAACACCGGGGAGCTGTTTTTT
CASSLAPPGGNTGELFF
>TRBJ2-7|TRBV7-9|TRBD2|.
TGTGCCAGCAGCCCCGCTGCAAGCGGGGGTACTTCCTACGAGCAGTACTTC
CASSPAASGGTSYEQYF
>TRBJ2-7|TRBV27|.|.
TGTGCCAGCAGTTTATCATCCGTCTACGAGCAGTACTTC
CASSLSSVYEQYF
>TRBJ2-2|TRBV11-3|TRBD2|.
TGTGCCAGCAGCTTAGAGGGACTAGCGGGCACCGGGGAGCTGTTTTTT
CASSLEGLAGTGELFF
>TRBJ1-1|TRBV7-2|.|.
TGTGCCAGCAGCCCCACGGGACTCCCGAACACTGAAGCTTTCTTT
CASSPTGLPNTEAFF
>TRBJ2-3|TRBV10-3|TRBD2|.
TGTGCCATCAGTGAGGGGGGACTAGCGTCGATGACGCAGTATTTT
CAISEGGLASMTQYF
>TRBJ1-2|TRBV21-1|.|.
TGTGCCAGCAGCAGCCACAGGGGGCATCGGGGCTACACCTTC
CASSSHRGHRGYTF
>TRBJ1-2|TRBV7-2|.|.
TGTGCCAGCAGCTCCCTGTATGGCTACACCTTC
CASSSLYGYTF
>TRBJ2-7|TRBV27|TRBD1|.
TGTGCCAGCAGTCCGACAGGGAACGACTACGAGCAGTACTTC
CASSPTGNDYEQYF
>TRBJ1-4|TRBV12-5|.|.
TGTGCTAGTGGTCCCGGGACTGCTAATGAAAAACTGTTTTTT
CASGPGTANEKLFF
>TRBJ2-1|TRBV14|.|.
TGTGCCAGCAGCCAAGACAGTTACAATGAGCAGTTCTTC
CASSQDSYNEQFF
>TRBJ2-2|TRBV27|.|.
TGTGCCAGCAGTTTAACAGGGCCGGCCACCGGGGAGCTGTTTTTT
CASSLTGPATGELFF
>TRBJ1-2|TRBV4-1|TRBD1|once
TGCGCCAGCAGCCATCAAGGGGGCGTCGACTATGGCTACACCTTC
CASSHQGGVDYGYTF
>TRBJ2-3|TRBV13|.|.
TGTGCCAGCACCCAACGGACGAGGGGGGGGACAGATACGCAGTATTTT
CASTQRTRGGTDTQYF
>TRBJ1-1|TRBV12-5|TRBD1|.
TGTGCTAGTGGTTTGAGCGACAGGGTAGCTGAAGCTTTCTTT
CASGLSDRVAEAFF
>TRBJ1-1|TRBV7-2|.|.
TGTGCCAGCAGCTTTGGTGGTGGGGGGGACACTGAAGCTTTCTTT
CASSFGGGGDTEAFF
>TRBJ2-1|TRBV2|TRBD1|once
TGTGCCAGCAGTGCCGGGACAGGACCCTACAATGAGCAGTTCTTC
CASSAGTGPYNEQFF
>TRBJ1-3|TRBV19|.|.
TGTGCCAGTAGTCTCCACGGGGGTAACACCATATATTTT
CASSLHGGNTIYF
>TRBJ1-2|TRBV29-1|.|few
TGCAGCGTTGAAAGTCCCAGGGATGGCTACACCTTC
CSVESPRDGYTF
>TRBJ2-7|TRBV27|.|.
TGTGCCAGCAGTTTTGGCACCTCCTACGAGCAGTACTTC
CASSFGTSYEQYF
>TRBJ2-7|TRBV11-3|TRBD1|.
TGTGCCAGCAGCTTGGGAATCGGGACAGGGGGCTACGAGCAGTACTTC
CASSLGIGTGGYEQYF
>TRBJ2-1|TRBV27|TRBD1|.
TGTGCCAGCAGACAAGCTGGGACAGTGAACTACAATGAGCAGTTCTTC
CASRQAGTVNYNEQFF
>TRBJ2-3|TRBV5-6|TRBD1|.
TGTGCCAGCAGCTTGATGACAGGGCTTGGGAACACAGATACGCAGTATTTT
CASSLMTGLGNTDTQYF
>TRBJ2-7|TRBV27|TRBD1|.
TGTGCCAGCAGCAGCCGGGCCTCCGGGACAGGAACCTACGAGCAGTACTTC
CASSSRASGTGTYEQYF
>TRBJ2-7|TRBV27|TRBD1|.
TGTGCCAGCAGTTTATCGTCGGAGGTAGGACAGGGGGCGTTTAGCTCCTACGAGCAGTACTTC
CASSLSSEVGQGAFSSYEQYF
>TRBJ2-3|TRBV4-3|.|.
TGCGCCAGCAGCCAAGATCGAGGCTTAGCAACGGATACGCAGTATTTT
CASSQDRGLATDTQYF
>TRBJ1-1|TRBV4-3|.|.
TGCGCCAGCAGCCAAGTTTCCGGGGGGAACACTGAAGCTTTCTTT
CASSQVSGGNTEAFF
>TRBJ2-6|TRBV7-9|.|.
TGTGCCAGCAGCTTAGATTTGCGCACTGGGGCCAACGTCCTGACTTTC
CASSLDLRTGANVLTF
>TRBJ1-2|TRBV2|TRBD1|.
TGTGCCGGCCTGGGACAGGGGTTTGAAGGCTACACCTTC
CAGLGQGFEGYTF